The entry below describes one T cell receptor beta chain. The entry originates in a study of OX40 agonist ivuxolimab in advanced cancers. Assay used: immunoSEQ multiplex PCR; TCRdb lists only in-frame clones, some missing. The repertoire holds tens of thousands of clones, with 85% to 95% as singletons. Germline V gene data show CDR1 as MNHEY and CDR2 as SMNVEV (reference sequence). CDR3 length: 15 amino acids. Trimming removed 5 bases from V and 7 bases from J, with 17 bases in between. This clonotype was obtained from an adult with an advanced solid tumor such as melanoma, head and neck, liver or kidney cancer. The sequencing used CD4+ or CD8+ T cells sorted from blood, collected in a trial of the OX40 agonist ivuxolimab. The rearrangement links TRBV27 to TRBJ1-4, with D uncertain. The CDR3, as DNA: TGTGCCAGCAGTCCGGGCCTCACCGGTGGTGAAAAACTGTTTTTT. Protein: CASSPGLTGGEKLFF.